Listed below are T cell receptor beta chains from one sample, sequenced in a study of cytomegalovirus exposure and HLA in healthy donors. The data were produced by immunoSEQ multiplex PCR, yet TCRdb's version contains in-frame clones alone and is incomplete. The data hold about 98,000 clones, with under 85% observed a single time. The sample comprised PBMCs. The source is a female donor in good health and CMV-seropositive. Both conserved end residues are part of each CDR3. The D gene is left open where the match is weak. Clone size appears in some rows only: once, few, many, or a class for an expanded clone.

V	size	D	J	CDR3	DNA
TRBV28	.	.	TRBJ1-2	CASSPPQGTGYGYTF	TGTGCCAGCAGCCCCCCCCAGGGTACGGGCTATGGCTACACCTTC
TRBV6-6	.	.	TRBJ2-2	CASSYAVPNTGELFF	TGTGCCAGCAGTTACGCGGTACCGAACACCGGGGAGCTGTTTTTT
TRBV5-1	.	TRBD1	TRBJ1-6	CASSLSGQGRSPLHF	TGCGCCAGCAGCCTTTCCGGACAGGGTCGGTCACCCCTCCACTTT
TRBV5-6	once	.	TRBJ2-7	CASTLDGGDRSYEQYF	TGTGCCAGCACCCTTGATGGGGGCGACCGCTCCTACGAGCAGTACTTC
TRBV12-5	.	.	TRBJ2-7	CASGLGVGYEQYF	TGTGCTAGTGGTTTAGGGGTTGGATACGAGCAGTACTTC
TRBV28	.	.	TRBJ1-1	CASSFIRDWDAFF	TGTGCCAGCAGTTTCATTAGGGACTGGGATGCTTTCTTT
TRBV5-1	.	TRBD2	TRBJ2-7	CASSGTSGGRYEQYF	TGCGCCAGCAGCGGGACTAGCGGGGGGCGATACGAGCAGTACTTC
TRBV28	.	.	TRBJ2-4	CASSPRVGLWYF	TGTGCCAGCAGTCCCCGAGTGGGGCTTTGGTACTTC
TRBV7-9	.	.	TRBJ1-4	CASSSGLGEKLFF	TGTGCCAGCAGCTCGGGTTTAGGAGAAAAACTGTTTTTT
TRBV5-1	.	TRBD2	TRBJ2-3	CASRTSGGADTQYF	TGCGCCAGCAGGACTAGCGGGGGGGCAGATACGCAGTATTTT
TRBV5-1	.	.	TRBJ2-2	CASSYLSGITGELFF	TGCGCCAGCAGTTACCTGTCCGGGATCACCGGGGAGCTGTTTTTT
TRBV5-6	.	.	TRBJ1-1	CASSARLLYRESFF	TGTGCCAGCAGCGCGCGGCTGCTCTATCGTGAATCTTTCTTT
TRBV9	.	.	TRBJ2-5	CASSPGQETQYF	TGTGCCAGCAGCCCGGGACAAGAGACCCAGTACTTC
TRBV4-1	.	.	TRBJ1-2	CASSQDSRVYYGYTF	TGCGCCAGCAGCCAAGACTCCAGGGTATACTATGGCTACACCTTC
TRBV23-1	.	TRBD1	TRBJ2-3	CASSQSIRDRGSTDTQYF	TGCGCCAGCAGTCAATCGATCAGGGACAGGGGCAGCACAGATACGCAGTATTTT
TRBV5-1	.	.	TRBJ2-2	CASSLSGNTGELFF	TGCGCCAGCAGCCTTTCAGGGAACACCGGGGAGCTGTTTTTT
TRBV7-6	.	TRBD1	TRBJ2-7	CASSLYRGAYEQYF	TGTGCCAGCAGCTTATACAGGGGGGCGTACGAGCAGTACTTC
TRBV6-1	.	.	TRBJ1-5	CASSPGEAQPQHF	TGTGCCAGCAGTCCAGGGGAAGCCCAGCCCCAGCATTTT
TRBV7-9	.	.	TRBJ1-2	CASSPGTYYGYTF	TGTGCCAGCAGCCCGGGAACATATTATGGCTACACCTTC
TRBV7-9	.	.	TRBJ2-7	CASSLVEREQYF	TGTGCCAGCAGCTTAGTAGAGCGAGAGCAGTACTTC
TRBV9	.	TRBD1	TRBJ2-4	CASSPGGQGDIQYF	TGTGCCAGCAGCCCAGGGGGACAGGGAGACATTCAGTACTTC
TRBV6-5	.	.	TRBJ2-2	CASSRTDGNTGELFF	TGTGCCAGCAGTCGAACAGACGGGAACACCGGGGAGCTGTTTTTT
TRBV4-1	once	TRBD1	TRBJ2-7	CASSPRQGYEQYF	TGCGCCAGCAGCCCCCGACAGGGCTACGAGCAGTACTTC
TRBV28	.	.	TRBJ1-1	CAGRQDMNTEAFF	TGTGCCGGACGACAGGACATGAACACTGAAGCTTTCTTT
TRBV2	few	.	TRBJ1-1	CASSLRVEAFF	TGTGCCAGCAGTCTAAGAGTTGAAGCTTTCTTT
TRBV6-1	.	TRBD1	TRBJ1-2	CASSELALQGDGGYTF	TGTGCCAGCAGTGAATTAGCTCTGCAGGGGGACGGCGGCTACACCTTC
TRBV4-1	.	.	TRBJ2-7	CASSQADEQYF	TGCGCCAGCAGCCAAGCTGACGAGCAGTACTTC
TRBV5-1	.	.	TRBJ2-7	CASSFQGFSSYEQYF	TGCGCCAGCAGCTTCCAGGGTTTTAGTTCCTACGAGCAGTACTTC
TRBV28	.	TRBD2	TRBJ2-5	CASSLGVGKTSGQETQYF	TGTGCCAGCAGTTTAGGGGTAGGGAAGACTAGCGGCCAAGAGACCCAGTACTTC
TRBV6-5	.	.	TRBJ2-1	CASSRDVGSYNEQFF	TGTGCCAGCAGTCGGGATGTGGGGTCCTACAATGAGCAGTTCTTC
TRBV5-6	.	TRBD2	TRBJ2-1	CASSPGLAGGLQFF	TGTGCCAGCAGCCCTGGACTAGCGGGGGGTTTACAGTTCTTC
TRBV27	.	.	TRBJ1-3	CASSFVGANTIYF	TGTGCCAGCAGTTTTGTAGGGGCGAACACCATATATTTT
TRBV5-1	few	TRBD1	TRBJ2-7	CASGSGQVSYEQYF	TGCGCCAGCGGGTCGGGACAGGTCTCCTACGAGCAGTACTTC
TRBV2	.	.	TRBJ2-6	CASSSGDRRSGANVLTF	TGTGCCAGCAGTTCCGGAGACAGACGCTCTGGGGCCAACGTCCTGACTTTC
TRBV5-1	.	.	TRBJ2-1	CASSLEGGEQFF	TGCGCCAGCAGCTTGGAAGGGGGTGAGCAGTTCTTC
TRBV13	once	TRBD2	TRBJ2-1	CASSFTSGSSNEQFF	TGTGCCAGCAGCTTCACTAGCGGGAGCTCCAATGAGCAGTTCTTC
TRBV27	.	TRBD2	TRBJ2-7	CASSLWEGSEQYF	TGTGCCAGCAGTTTATGGGAGGGGAGCGAGCAGTACTTC
TRBV28	.	.	TRBJ1-1	CASTLLQEGAEAFF	TGTGCCAGCACCCTGTTGCAGGAGGGCGCGGAAGCTTTCTTT
TRBV5-1	once	.	TRBJ1-1	CASSLRGGTNTEAFF	TGCGCCAGCAGCTTGAGAGGGGGTACGAACACTGAAGCTTTCTTT
TRBV7-3	.	.	TRBJ2-1	CASSFLDREQFF	TGTGCCAGCAGCTTCCTTGATCGGGAGCAGTTCTTC
TRBV6-1	.	.	TRBJ1-4	CASSEGAGITEKLFF	TGTGCCAGCAGTGAAGGTGCGGGGATTACTGAAAAACTGTTTTTT
TRBV11-3	.	.	TRBJ1-6	CASSLGGEGSPLHF	TGTGCCAGCAGCTTAGGGGGAGAGGGTTCACCCCTCCACTTT
TRBV6-1	.	TRBD1	TRBJ1-2	CASSEGFGQANYGYTF	TGTGCCAGCAGTGAAGGATTCGGACAGGCAAACTATGGCTACACCTTC
TRBV5-1	.	TRBD2	TRBJ2-1	CASSRGDNEQFF	TGCGCCAGCAGCCGGGGGGACAATGAGCAGTTCTTC
TRBV6-1	.	.	TRBJ1-2	CASSVSRGNYGYPF	TGTGCCAGCAGTGTCTCTAGGGGGAATTATGGCTACCCCTTC
TRBV18	.	.	TRBJ1-4	CASSETAGKEKLFF	TGTGCCAGCTCGGAGACGGCCGGGAAGGAAAAACTGTTTTTT
TRBV27	.	TRBD1	TRBJ1-1	CASSALGQTLGVEAFF	TGTGCCAGCAGTGCATTGGGACAGACCCTTGGGGTGGAAGCTTTCTTT
TRBV21-1	.	.	TRBJ2-7	CASSKAGLANHEQYF	TGTGCCAGCAGCAAAGCAGGACTAGCAAATCACGAGCAGTACTTC
TRBV18	.	TRBD1	TRBJ1-5	CASSQHRGQPQHF	TGTGCCAGCTCACAGCACAGGGGCCAGCCCCAGCATTTT
TRBV11-2	once	.	TRBJ1-4	CASSLGQATNEKLFF	TGTGCCAGCAGCCTAGGCCAGGCTACTAATGAAAAACTGTTTTTT
TRBV13	.	TRBD1	TRBJ2-3	CASSLGWTGGSDTQYF	TGTGCCAGCAGCTTAGGCTGGACAGGGGGCTCAGATACGCAGTATTTT